The clone carrying this T cell receptor beta chain was seen many times. Its antigen is not known. This record comes from a study of metastatic and nonmetastatic thyroid tumors. The study, taken as a whole, reports: Reports indicated that malignant thyroid tumors showed significantly higher TCR beta diversity than benign nodules did, in blood and tumor.

Study processing details: Between-group CDR3 differences, defined by clinicopathological status, yielded a distant-metastasis classifier for papillary thyroid cancer. TCRdb reanalyzed the PCR reads with MiXCR. These V and J calls rely on TCRdb rather than the paper's analysis. The sample has roughly 24,000 clones; under 25% are singletons. Patients were all untreated before their thyroid surgery. The CDR3 covers 15 residues. The germline CDR1 and CDR2 sequences are SGHAT and FQNNGV. V lost 2 bases to trimming and J lost 8 bases, with 13 bases between them. The sequencing sample was made of blood. This chain joins TRBV11-2 and TRBJ1-6; maybe TRBD1 (6 bases). The source is a male donor with papillary thyroid cancer or a benign thyroid nodule (not recorded which). Some clones in this sample may be carry-over from other donors' samples. Written as DNA, the CDR3 is TGTGCCAGCAGCTTATCTCCTAAGGGGGATTCACCCCTCCACTTT. It yields the protein CASSLSPKGDSPLHF.